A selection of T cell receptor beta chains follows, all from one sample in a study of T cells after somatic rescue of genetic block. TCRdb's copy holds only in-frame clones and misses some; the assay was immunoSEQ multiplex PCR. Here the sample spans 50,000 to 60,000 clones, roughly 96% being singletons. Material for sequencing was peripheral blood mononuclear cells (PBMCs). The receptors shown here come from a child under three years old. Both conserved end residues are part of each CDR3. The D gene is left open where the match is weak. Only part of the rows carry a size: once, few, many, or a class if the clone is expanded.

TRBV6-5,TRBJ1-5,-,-,CASSYGVGEPQHF,TGTGCCAGCAGTTACGGAGTCGGGGAGCCCCAGCATTTT
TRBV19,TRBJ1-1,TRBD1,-,CASRFGTGVWNTEAFF,TGTGCCAGTAGATTTGGGACAGGGGTCTGGAACACTGAAGCTTTCTTT
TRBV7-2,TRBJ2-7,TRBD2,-,CASSTGLAGVEQYF,TGTGCCAGCAGCACCGGACTAGCGGGAGTCGAGCAGTACTTC
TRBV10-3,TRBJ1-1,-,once,CAISGHMNTEAFF,TGTGCCATCAGTGGACACATGAACACTGAAGCTTTCTTT
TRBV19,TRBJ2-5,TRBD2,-,CASSIGGSGSHRGETQYF,TGTGCCAGTAGTATAGGGGGTAGCGGGAGCCATAGGGGAGAGACCCAGTACTTC
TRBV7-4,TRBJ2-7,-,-,CAIGSWVYEQYF,TGTGCCATAGGGAGTTGGGTTTACGAGCAGTACTTC
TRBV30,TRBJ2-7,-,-,CAWSGISSYEQYF,TGTGCCTGGAGTGGTATTTCCTCCTACGAGCAGTACTTC
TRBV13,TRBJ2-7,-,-,CASSTRTTYEQYF,TGTGCCAGCAGCACCCGGACTACCTACGAGCAGTACTTC
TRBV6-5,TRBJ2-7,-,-,CASSADGSYEQYF,TGTGCCAGCAGTGCTGACGGTTCCTACGAGCAGTACTTC
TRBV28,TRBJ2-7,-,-,CASSFGIYEQYF,TGTGCCAGCAGTTTCGGTATCTACGAGCAGTACTTC
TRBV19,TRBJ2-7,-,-,CTSSISGASYEQYF,TGTACCAGTAGTATAAGTGGAGCTTCCTACGAGCAGTACTTC
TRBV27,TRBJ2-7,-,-,CASSLASSREQYF,TGTGCCAGCAGTTTGGCTAGCTCTCGGGAGCAGTACTTC
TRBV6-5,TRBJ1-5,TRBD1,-,CASSTRQGARAQHF,TGTGCCAGCAGTACGAGACAGGGGGCGAGGGCCCAGCATTTT
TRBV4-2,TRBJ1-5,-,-,CASSQDAGVNQPQHF,TGTGCCAGCAGCCAAGATGCGGGGGTAAATCAGCCCCAGCATTTT
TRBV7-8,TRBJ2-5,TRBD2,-,CASSLEASGRAQETQYF,TGTGCCAGCAGCTTAGAGGCTAGCGGGAGGGCCCAGGAGACCCAGTACTTC
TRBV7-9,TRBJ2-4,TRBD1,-,CASSPTGGATKNIQYF,TGTGCCAGCAGCCCAACAGGGGGCGCGACCAAAAACATTCAGTACTTC
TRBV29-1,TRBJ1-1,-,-,CSVEEGQNTEAFF,TGCAGCGTTGAAGAGGGACAGAACACTGAAGCTTTCTTT
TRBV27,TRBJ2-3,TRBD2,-,CASSLGSGGTQYF,TGTGCCAGCAGTTTGGGTAGCGGGGGTACGCAGTATTTT
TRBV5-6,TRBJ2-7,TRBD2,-,CASTRRPSGKSEQYF,TGTGCCAGCACCCGGCGACCTAGCGGAAAATCCGAGCAGTACTTC
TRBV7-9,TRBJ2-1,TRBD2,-,CASSSQRDSYNEQFF,TGTGCCAGCAGCTCCCAGCGGGACTCCTACAATGAGCAGTTCTTC
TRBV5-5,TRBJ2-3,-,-,CASSVGQFGPSVTDTQYF,TGTGCCAGCAGCGTTGGACAATTTGGGCCTAGCGTCACAGATACGCAGTATTTT
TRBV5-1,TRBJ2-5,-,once,CASSSGKGRETQYF,TGCGCCAGCAGTTCGGGGAAGGGAAGGGAGACCCAGTACTTC
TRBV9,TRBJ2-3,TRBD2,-,CASSATVAGATDTQYF,TGTGCCAGCAGCGCGACCGTAGCGGGAGCAACAGATACGCAGTATTTT
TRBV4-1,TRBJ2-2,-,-,CASSPLRRTGELFF,TGCGCCAGCAGCCCCCTCCGGAGGACCGGGGAGCTGTTTTTT
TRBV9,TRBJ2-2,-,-,CASSVATGELFF,TGTGCCAGCAGCGTAGCTACCGGGGAGCTGTTTTTT
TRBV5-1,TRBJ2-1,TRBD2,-,CASSILAGGYNEQFF,TGCGCCAGCAGCATACTAGCGGGAGGCTACAATGAGCAGTTCTTC
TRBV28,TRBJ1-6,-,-,CASSLLSVASSYNSPLHF,TGTGCCAGCAGTTTATTGTCCGTGGCAAGCTCCTATAATTCACCCCTCCACTTT
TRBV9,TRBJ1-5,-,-,CASSVSGSNQPQHF,TGTGCCAGCAGCGTATCAGGTAGCAATCAGCCCCAGCATTTT
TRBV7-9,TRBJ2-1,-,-,CASSWDEQFF,TGTGCCAGCAGCTGGGATGAGCAGTTCTTC
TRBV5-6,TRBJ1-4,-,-,CASSLGTTNEKLFF,TGTGCCAGCAGCTTGGGCACAACTAATGAAAAACTGTTTTTT
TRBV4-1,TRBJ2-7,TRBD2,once,CASKTSEDFYEQYF,TGCGCCAGCAAAACTAGCGAAGACTTCTACGAGCAGTACTTC
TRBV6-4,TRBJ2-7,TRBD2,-,CASRGLAGDYEQYF,TGTGCCAGCAGAGGACTAGCGGGAGACTACGAGCAGTACTTC
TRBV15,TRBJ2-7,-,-,CATSRGAVEKQYF,TGTGCCACCAGCAGAGGGGCAGTAGAGAAGCAGTACTTC
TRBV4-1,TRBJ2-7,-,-,CASSQAGPILVQYF,TGCGCCAGCAGCCAAGCAGGTCCCATTTTGGTGCAGTACTTC
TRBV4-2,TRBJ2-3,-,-,CASSQVAKDTQYF,TGTGCCAGCAGCCAAGTAGCTAAAGATACGCAGTATTTT
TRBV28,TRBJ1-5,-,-,CASSLAYSNQPQHF,TGTGCCAGCAGTTTGGCCTATAGCAATCAGCCCCAGCATTTT
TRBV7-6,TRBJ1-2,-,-,CASSLARMEGYTF,TGTGCCAGCAGCTTAGCGCGTATGGAAGGCTACACCTTC
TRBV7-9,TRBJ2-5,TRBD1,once,CASSFALGQGDQETQYF,TGTGCCAGCAGCTTCGCCCTCGGACAGGGGGACCAAGAGACCCAGTACTTC
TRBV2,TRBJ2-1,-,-,CASSGPAGSSYNEQFF,TGTGCCAGCAGTGGTCCGGCTGGCAGCTCCTACAATGAGCAGTTCTTC
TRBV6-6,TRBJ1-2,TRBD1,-,CASSYSTGYGYTF,TGTGCCAGCAGTTACTCGACAGGGTATGGCTACACCTTC
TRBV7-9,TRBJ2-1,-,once,CASSLRGNEQFF,TGTGCCAGCAGCTTAAGAGGGAATGAGCAGTTCTTC
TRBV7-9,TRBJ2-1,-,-,CASSRGHNEQFF,TGTGCCAGCAGCCGGGGTCATAATGAGCAGTTCTTC
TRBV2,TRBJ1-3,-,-,CASSLSGNTIYF,TGTGCCAGCTCACTGAGCGGAAACACCATATATTTT
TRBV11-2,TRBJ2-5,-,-,CASSPTGHQETQYF,TGTGCCAGCAGCCCAACAGGACACCAAGAGACCCAGTACTTC
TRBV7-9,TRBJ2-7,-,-,CASSLASPYEQYF,TGTGCCAGCAGCTTAGCGTCTCCCTACGAGCAGTACTTC
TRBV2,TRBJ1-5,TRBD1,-,CASRDRGVKQPQHF,TGTGCCAGCAGGGACAGGGGGGTGAAACAGCCCCAGCATTTT
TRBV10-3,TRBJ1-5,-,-,CAISVNPFQPQHF,TGTGCCATCAGTGTTAACCCCTTTCAGCCCCAGCATTTT
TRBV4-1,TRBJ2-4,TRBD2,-,CASSRTSGTKNIQYF,TGCGCCAGCAGCCGGACTAGCGGGACCAAAAACATTCAGTACTTC
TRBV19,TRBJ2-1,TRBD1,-,CASSIGTGEYNEQFF,TGTGCCAGTAGTATAGGGACAGGGGAATACAACGAGCAGTTCTTC
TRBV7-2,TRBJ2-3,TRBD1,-,CASSLTGGTDTQYF,TGTGCCAGCAGCTTGACAGGGGGCACAGATACGCAGTATTTT
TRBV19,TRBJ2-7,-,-,CASRDNSYEQYF,TGTGCCAGTAGGGACAACTCCTACGAGCAGTACTTC
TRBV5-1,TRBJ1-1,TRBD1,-,CASSATTGMNTEAFF,TGCGCCAGCAGCGCTACGACAGGGATGAACACTGAAGCTTTCTTT
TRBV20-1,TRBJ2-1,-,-,CRPPGAEQFF,TGCAGGCCGCCGGGGGCTGAGCAGTTCTTC